The sequence of this T cell receptor (beta chain) was determined in a study of shared clonotypes between healthy human individuals (dated by TCRdb to the early 2020s). Some background on the complete study: A couple of women and a few men aged 18 to 49 years were included in the cohort. For each donor, three plates each were used for CD4 naive and CD4 memory, two plates were used for CD8 naive, and one plate was used for CD8 memory. To estimate repertoire size and how much clonotype sharing occurs between individuals, the study deeply sequenced the blood TCR repertoires of roughly 5 healthy adults. Different laboratories and diverse techniques were used to prepare libraries and sequence TCR repertoires, to increase sequencing depth and limit assay-specific biases. Between about 0.8 and 9.5 billion PBMCs per donor were obtained by leukapheresis.

Beyond this particular receptor, the publication reports: Sampling was limited to blood, and TCR repertoires in tissue likely differ from TCR repertoires in blood. Compared with non-shared clonotypes, the clonotypes found in all four sorted-subset donors had higher generation probabilities. About 5% of naive CD4, 3.5% of naive CD8, approximately 2.2% of memory CD4, and less than 0.45% of memory CD8 clonotypes were shared across several donors. Based on pairwise subsampling, the degree of clonotype sharing among donors was expected to be affected by sequencing depth. Rarefaction of sorted-subset datasets indicated incomplete sequencing despite the large sequencing depth. Naive subsets generally had larger estimated clonotype richness than memory subsets. Because the study included a small number of donors, the genetic and exposure-history diversity represented was limited.

Counted from cysteine to phenylalanine, this CDR3 has 16 amino acids. Of all the DNA, just the CDR3 is kept, 48 bases in frame from base 1. At the junction V is shortened by 1 base and J by 3 bases; bases outside the gene matches: 6. In the germline V gene, CDR1 corresponds to SGHAT and CDR2 to FQNNGV. The donors were healthy, HIV-negative adults who had no recently reported acute infections or vaccinations. Every donor was a Caucasian adult residing in Nashville, Tennessee, USA. CD4+ T cells were enriched by magnetic negative selection; naive cells were then positively selected on CD45RA, and the negative fraction formed the memory subset. Blood was collected by leukapheresis, and PBMCs were isolated by Ficoll-Histopaque density gradient centrifugation and then cryopreserved in liquid nitrogen vapor phase. Purity and quantity of every magnetically sorted T cell population were checked by analytical flow cytometry. Genomic DNA was isolated from each sorted fraction and quantified by UV absorbance on a Nanodrop 2000c.

With regard to this clone: Its antigen is unknown. Base quality data are lacking; no much larger clone is found one base away.

TCR CDR3 regions were amplified from genomic DNA by multiplex PCR using the deep immunoSEQ assay. Extracted genomic DNA from each cell subset was spread evenly across all wells of several immunoSEQ 96-well plates, with each plate serving as a replicate. Each replicate PCR for sorted subsets received 150 to 250 ng genomic DNA, equal to around 32,000 T cell genomes. Purified libraries were quantified with a Qubit 3.0 fluorometer, sized on a Bioanalyzer 2100, and re-quantified with the KAPA Library Quantification kit. Every immunoSEQ 96-well plate was sequenced on a separate single-read 150-cycle Illumina NextSeq 550 flow cell. Per the authors' processing: Because the immunoSEQ output held only junctional sequences and lacked quality scores, the filtering could not match the filtering applied to full-length reads. Sequences were annotated with PyIR, a Python wrapper for IgBLAST v1.9, and V/J genes and CDR3 were assigned using IMGT germline references. Reads with weak V/J assignments (E-value above 1e-6), missing CDR3, stop codons, out-of-frame junctions, or ambiguous translated residues were removed. V3J clonotypes were defined by identical inferred V gene, J gene, and CDR3 amino acid sequence. Percentage overlap between repertoires was computed as shared unique clonotypes divided by the size of the smaller repertoire. Richness of each repertoire was evaluated using RTK rarefaction, the Chao1 estimator, and Recon v2.1 estimates of unobserved clonotypes. OLGA was used to compute generation probabilities for all TCRbeta clonotypes that the gDNA method yielded from a handful of donors. TCRdb obtained this table from immuneACCESS and retained in-frame rearrangements with V and J assigned. These tables miss some clones; where compared with another copy, unresolved V genes account for less than half of the shortfall, and the remainder is unexplained. The V and J calls and clone size are taken from that table; D and trimming were inferred from the DNA. Across this sample there are over 2 million clones, with around 95% seen only once. Of the sample, 0.1% to 0.15% is held by the ten largest clones.

This sequence uses TRBV11-2 and TRBJ1-1, and 9 junctional nucleotides match TRBD1. Sequenced: naive CD4+ T cells sorted from blood. The sample's cell subset or site, from its label and the paper: CD45RA+ positively selected. The receptor comes from a man aged 18 to 30 in good health. The sequenced DNA: TGTGCCAGCAGCTTAGGGGGAGGACAGGGGTACACTGAAGCTTTCTTT. Its protein reads: CASSLGGGQGYTEAFF.